This T cell receptor beta chain emerged from a study of T cell repertoires in cytomegalovirus infection. Study background: Public TCR beta signatures marked donors with CMV infection and the matching HLA. Whole-study findings and limits: HLA-C-restricted, CMV-specific TCR beta clonotypes were dominant ex vivo. Carriers of CMV and the relevant HLA type were discriminated by public TCR beta frequency.

This clonotype was seen repeatedly, ten times or more. Its specificity is not known. The CDR3 is 14 amino acids. Trimming took 6 bases from V and 6 from J; bases not matched to a gene: 9. TCRdb processed the reads anew with MiXCR; each CDR3 protein has one entry. In the table there are some 250,000 distinct CDR3 sequences, approximately 9.1% of which are singletons. V and J are TRBV12-3 or TRBV12-4 and TRBJ1-1; 8 bases line up with TRBD1. This clonotype was obtained from a human donor in good health (CMV status not recorded). Some clones in this sample may be carry-over from other donors' samples. The sample consisted of PBMCs. CDR3 DNA sequence: TGTGCCAGCAGACTGACAGGGGTTGGGGCTGAAGCTTTCTTT. This encodes CASRLTGVGAEAFF.